A single sample is the source of the 28 T cell receptor beta chains below, sequenced in a study of blood T cell repertoires in COVID-19. TCRdb's copy holds only in-frame clones and misses some; the assay was immunoSEQ multiplex PCR. The top ten hold 2.9% of the sample, which has 170,000 or so clones, approximately 88% seen once. Sequences were obtained from peripheral blood. The receptors were gathered from an older woman with acute or convalescent COVID-19.

The gene calls are TRBV2 and TRBJ1-2; 7 bases fit TRBD1. The trim removed 7 bases at V and 3 bases at J, leaving 5 bases unmatched. Germline CDR1 and CDR2: SNHLY and FYNNEI. CDR3 length: 13 amino acids. The CDR3 DNA is TGTGCCAGCAAATTCGGGACAGACTATGGCTACACCTTC. This sequence encodes CASKFGTDYGYTF.

This chain uses TRBV6-1 with TRBJ1-2, with TRBD1 matching over 9 bases. Germline V gives CDR1 MNHNS, CDR2 SASEGT. With 3 bases clipped from V and 2 bases from J, the junction kept 4 bases outside the gene matches. The CDR3 consists of 15 residues. The CDR3 loop reads CASSDRTGANYGYTF. DNA of the CDR3: TGTGCCAGCAGTGATCGGACAGGGGCCAACTATGGCTACACCTTC.

This chain joins TRBV7-9 and TRBJ2-3; 11 bases line up with TRBD2. V lost 2 bases to trimming and J lost 1 base; unmatched junction nucleotides: 2. The CDR3 is 16 residues long. Germline CDR1 reads SEHNR; CDR2 reads FQNEAQ (reference sequence). The CDR3 sequence is CASSLTSGGGTDTQYF. CDR3 DNA sequence: TGTGCCAGCAGCTTAACTAGCGGGGGCGGCACAGATACGCAGTATTTT. Full variable domain (remainder filled in from reference TRBV7-9 and TRBJ2-3): DTGVSQNPRHKITKRGQNVTFRCDPISEHNRLYWYRQTLGQGPEFLTYFQNEAQLEKSRLLSDRFSAERPKGSFSTLEIQRTEQGDSAMYLCASSLTSGGGTDTQYFGPGTRLTVL.

The DNA of the CDR3 is TGTGCCAGCAGTTTACTATCAGGGAACGGTCAGCCCCAGCATTTT. Encoded protein: CASSLLSGNGQPQHF. The genes are TRBV28 and TRBJ1-5, with D tentatively TRBD1 (5 bases). The length of the CDR3 is 15 residues. Germline V gene lookup returns CDR1 MDHEN and CDR2 SYDVKM. V was cut by 2 bases and J by 6 bases, with 14 bases left in between.

The J gene is TRBJ1-1, the V gene TRBV29-1; D is unclear. V dropped 7 bases and J dropped 7 bases, with 31 bases sitting between them. CDR1 is SQVTM and CDR2 is ANQGSEA in the germline V gene. The CDR3 totals 17 residues. DNA for the CDR3: TGCAGCGCATCCTCCCGGGTAAGAGCTCTTCTGAACGGTGAAGCTTTCTTT. Its protein is CSASSRVRALLNGEAFF.

V is TRBV28 and J is TRBJ2-5; 10 bases map to TRBD1. With 6 bases clipped from V and 3 bases from J, the junction kept 4 bases outside the gene matches. The CDR3 extends over 14 amino acids. CDR1 and CDR2 from the germline V gene are MDHEN and SYDVKM. In nucleotides, the CDR3 is TGTGCCAGCAGAAGGACAGGGGGGAAAGAGACCCAGTACTTC. Its protein is CASRRTGGKETQYF.

The rearrangement joins TRBV6-4 to TRBJ2-7; D is undetermined. From germline, CDR1 is MRHNA and CDR2 SNTAGT. This CDR3 spans 13 amino acids. The V and J ends lost 2 bases and 6 bases respectively, with 11 bases between them. The CDR3 loop reads CASSDPGSSEQYF. The CDR3, as DNA: TGTGCCAGCAGTGACCCCGGGTCGAGCGAGCAGTACTTC.

The chain combines TRBV19 with TRBJ1-4; D is perhaps TRBD1 (5 bases). Germline V gene data show CDR1 as LNHDA and CDR2 as SQIVND (reference sequence). This CDR3 is 14 amino acids long. Trimming stripped 3 bases from V and 6 bases from J, with 11 bases between. The CDR3 reads CASSIPGKDEKLFF. Here the CDR3 DNA reads TGTGCCAGTAGTATTCCAGGGAAGGATGAAAAACTGTTTTTT.

The V gene is TRBV2, the J gene TRBJ1-6; the match to TRBD1 covers 9 bases. This CDR3 has 15 residues. CDR1 is SNHLY and CDR2 is FYNNEI in the germline V gene. V shed 4 bases, J shed 9 bases, and the junction held 7 bases outside the gene matches. The CDR3 spells CASSGTGAEGSPLHF. The CDR3 region has the DNA TGTGCCAGCAGTGGGACAGGGGCAGAAGGTTCACCCCTCCACTTT.

The chain links TRBV5-4 to TRBJ1-1, with 8 bases identical to TRBD1. Trimming removed 2 bases from V and 3 bases from J; junction bases left unmatched: 3. The length of the CDR3 is 14 residues. Germline-derived CDR1 and CDR2 are SGHNT and YYREEE (reference sequence). CDR3 in DNA: TGTGCCAGCAGCTTTGACAGGGGCTACACTGAAGCTTTCTTT. It yields the protein CASSFDRGYTEAFF.

The J gene is TRBJ1-2, the V gene TRBV7-9; a weak D match, TRBD1 (6 bases). Between the trimmed V and J ends, which lost 5 bases and 2 bases, there was a span of 12 bases. Germline V lookup: CDR1 SEHNR, CDR2 FQNEAQ (reference sequence). There are 14 residues in the CDR3. The CDR3 DNA is TGTGCCAGCAGCCGGGAGGGGGGAAACTATGGCTACACCTTC. Protein sequence: CASSREGGNYGYTF.

This chain connects TRBV25-1 to TRBJ1-6; TRBD1 matches 7 bases. This CDR3 is built from 15 residues. Trimming took 1 base from V and 7 from J; bases not matched to a gene: 4. CDR1 is MGHDK, CDR2 SYGVNS, per germline. This chain's CDR3 is CASSEFRQGNSPLHF. As DNA, the CDR3 is TGTGCCAGCAGTGAATTTAGACAGGGAAATTCACCCCTCCACTTT.

This chain links TRBV4-2 with TRBJ2-2; 7 positions agree with TRBD1. From germline, CDR1 is LGHNA and CDR2 YNFKEQ. The CDR3 extends over 15 amino acids. Germline trimming cut 4 bases from V and 1 base from J; bases unmatched to any gene: 3. CDR3 nucleotide sequence: TGTGCCAGCAGCCCCGGACAGGTGAACACCGGGGAGCTGTTTTTT. Translation gives CASSPGQVNTGELFF.

The chain recombines TRBV14 with TRBJ2-3; 13 nucleotides line up with TRBD2. The CDR3 length is 16 residues. V lost 4 bases to trimming and J lost 4 bases; unmatched junction nucleotides: 5. Germline CDR1 is SGHDN and CDR2 is FVKESK. CDR3 nucleotides: TGTGCCAGCAGCCCGGGACTAGCGGGGATGGCAGATACGCAGTATTTT. Amino acid sequence: CASSPGLAGMADTQYF.

CDR3 protein: CASTLQGRTEAFF. Written as DNA, the CDR3 is TGTGCCAGCACACTACAGGGGAGGACTGAAGCTTTCTTT. The J gene is TRBJ1-1, the V gene TRBV12-3 or TRBV12-4; 7 nucleotides match TRBD1. This CDR3 is 13 amino acids long. The ends lost 7 bases at V and 5 bases at J; junction bases unmatched: 7.

The chain is built from TRBV7-2 and TRBJ1-1; 8 bases align to TRBD1. Trimming took 1 base from V and 9 from J; bases not matched to a gene: 13. Germline CDR1 and CDR2: SGHTA and FQGNSA. The CDR3 totals 16 residues. This CDR3 reads CASSLERVQGGSKAFF. The CDR3 coding sequence is TGTGCCAGCAGCTTAGAACGGGTACAGGGGGGCTCAAAAGCTTTCTTT.

V and J are TRBV11-3 and TRBJ2-1, with 7 bases lining up with TRBD2. The V segment lost 5 bases and the J segment 5 bases; nucleotides outside the gene matches: 9. This CDR3 has 15 residues. In germline, CDR1 is SGHNT, CDR2 YENEEA. The CDR3 spells CASSQRRGDHNEQFF. The CDR3 nucleotides are TGTGCCAGCAGCCAGAGACGGGGGGACCACAATGAGCAGTTCTTC.

The rearrangement links TRBV18 to TRBJ1-1; no clear D gene. CDR3 length: 14 residues. Germline lookup yields CDR1 KGHSH and CDR2 LQKENI. V was shortened by 3 bases and J by 3 bases, with 11 bases between the two germline ends. The CDR3, as DNA: TGTGCCAGCTCACCCTCATGGAGAGACACTGAAGCTTTCTTT. Its translation: CASSPSWRDTEAFF.

The rearrangement uses TRBV18 and TRBJ2-5; TRBD2 matches 8 bases. V dropped 1 base and J dropped 1; count of bases not matched to a gene: 14. The CDR3 is 19 amino acids. CDR1 KGHSH and CDR2 LQKENI come from the germline V gene. The CDR3 is CASSPLPPPGLGAQETQYF. CDR3 DNA sequence: TGTGCCAGCTCACCACTTCCCCCACCGGGACTAGGGGCCCAAGAGACCCAGTACTTC.

The gene calls are TRBV6-1 and TRBJ2-2, with 7 bases that match TRBD2. Germline V gives CDR1 MNHNS, CDR2 SASEGT. This CDR3 has 14 residues. Trimming removed 2 bases from V and 7 bases from J; junction bases left unmatched: 4. The CDR3 here is CASSEWGRDGELFF. CDR3 sequence (DNA): TGTGCCAGCAGTGAATGGGGGAGGGACGGGGAGCTGTTTTTT.

The rearrangement uses TRBV4-2 and TRBJ1-3; D remains ambiguous. The CDR3 length is 13 residues. V lost 1 base and J lost 10, with 11 bases in between. CDR1 is LGHNA and CDR2 is YNFKEQ in the germline V gene. This CDR3 is CASSQAEEETIYF. The DNA for the CDR3 is TGTGCCAGCAGCCAAGCAGAGGAAGAAACCATATATTTT.

This clone appeared once. The chain carries TRBV29-1 and TRBJ2-5; 9 bases align to TRBD1. J was trimmed by 5 bases and V by 7 bases; bases with no gene match: 5. This CDR3 has 12 residues. The germline gives CDR1 SQVTM, CDR2 ANQGSEA. The CDR3, as DNA: TGCAGCGCTTACAGGGGGCCGGAGACCCAGTACTTC. Its translation: CSAYRGPETQYF.

CDR3 sequence reads: CATGQTNTEAFF. DNA of the CDR3: TGTGCCACAGGACAGACGAACACTGAAGCTTTCTTT. The chain carries TRBV28 and TRBJ1-1; TRBD1 is a possible D gene (6 bases). The germline gives CDR1 MDHEN, CDR2 SYDVKM. V was pared by 10 bases and J by 1 base, with 10 bases between. There are 12 residues in the CDR3. The full variable domain, with the rest looked up from reference TRBV28 and TRBJ1-1, is DVKVTQSSRYLVKRTGEKVFLECVQDMDHENMFWYRQDPGLGLRLIYFSYDVKMKEKGDIPEGYSVSREKKERFSLILESASTNQTSMYLCATGQTNTEAFFGQGTRLTVV.

The chain carries TRBV5-6 and TRBJ1-6; 9 nucleotides line up with TRBD1. The junction had 15 bases not matched to a gene; V was cut back by 4 bases and J by 7 bases. The CDR3 is 18 amino acids. Per germline, CDR1 SGHDT and CDR2 YYEEEE. CDR3 protein: CASSQQGAGKIGNSPLHF. The DNA of the CDR3 is TGTGCCAGCAGCCAACAGGGGGCAGGCAAAATTGGGAATTCACCCCTCCACTTT.

This clone has just one count. This sequence joins TRBV4-3 and TRBJ2-5; the match to TRBD1 covers 10 bases. The germline gives CDR1 LGHNA, CDR2 YSLEER. This CDR3 region has 14 residues. J lost 7 bases, V lost 4 bases, and 6 bases had no gene match. The CDR3 coding sequence is TGCGCCAGCAGCCTTTCAGGACAGGGGGGGACCCAGTACTTC. This codes for CASSLSGQGGTQYF.

This chain joins TRBV10-3 and TRBJ2-5, with TRBD2 as a possible D gene (5 bases). The germline V gene has CDR1 ENHRY and CDR2 SYGVKD. Trimming shortened V by 4 bases and J by 5 bases, and 14 bases separated the two germline ends. The CDR3 is 14 residues long. As DNA, the CDR3 is TGTGCCATCAGTGGTGACTCACTAGGGGAGACCCAGTACTTC. The encoded protein is CAISGDSLGETQYF.

This chain uses TRBV28 with TRBJ1-1; D is possibly TRBD1 (5 bases). V lost 7 bases and J lost 2, with 11 bases in between. The CDR3 contains 13 residues. Germline V CDR1 and CDR2: MDHEN, SYDVKM. The CDR3 protein is CASTPRVNTEAFF. The DNA for the CDR3 is TGTGCCAGCACCCCCAGGGTTAACACTGAAGCTTTCTTT. The whole variable domain, remainder taken from reference TRBV28 and TRBJ1-1, is DVKVTQSSRYLVKRTGEKVFLECVQDMDHENMFWYRQDPGLGLRLIYFSYDVKMKEKGDIPEGYSVSREKKERFSLILESASTNQTSMYLCASTPRVNTEAFFGQGTRLTVV.

This sequence joins TRBV5-6 and TRBJ1-4, with D tentatively TRBD1 (5 bases). The V gene's germline CDR1 is SGHDT and CDR2 YYEEEE. Trimming cost V 0 bases and J 5 bases, with 11 bases left between them. The CDR3 covers 15 residues. CDR3: CASSLAQGGNEKLFF. In nucleotides, the CDR3 is TGTGCCAGCAGCTTGGCCCAGGGAGGGAATGAAAAACTGTTTTTT.